Below, 21 T cell receptor beta chains from the same sample are listed, as sequenced in a study of T cells in Graves' hyperthyroidism and ophthalmopathy. TCR beta CDR3 sequences were amplified from RNA transcripts. The TCR CDR3 was amplified in a first-round RT-PCR using the HTBI primer set. TCRdb re-analysed the multiplex PCR reads in MiXCR, keeping a single row per CDR3 protein. The sample contains approximately 430,000 distinct CDR3 sequences, approximately 15% of which appear only once. Sample: blood. The receptors were sampled from a woman aged 18-29 years with Graves' hyperthyroidism.

This clonotype was counted between two and nine times. Possible read error: a much larger clone is one base away. This sequence joins TRBV3-1 and TRBJ2-3; 7 nucleotides agree with TRBD2. CDR1 and CDR2 (germline): LGHDT, YNNKEL (reference sequence). CDR3 size: 14 residues. V shed 3 bases, J shed 4 bases, and the junction held 4 bases outside the gene matches. The CDR3 spells CASSQRGSADTQYF. In nucleotides, the CDR3 is TGTGCCAGCAGCCAGCGGGGGAGCGCAGATACGCAGTATTTT.

This clonotype showed up many times. The rearrangement links TRBV11-1 to TRBJ1-2; 12 bases line up with TRBD1. The germline gives CDR1 SGHAT, CDR2 FQDESV (reference sequence). Germline trimming cut 5 bases from V and 3 bases from J; bases unmatched to any gene: 4. The CDR3 spans 15 residues. The CDR3: CASSLGTGGDYGYTF. CDR3 bases: TGTGCCAGCAGCCTTGGGACAGGGGGCGACTATGGCTACACCTTC.

The chain recombines TRBV6-5 with TRBJ2-7, with 11 nucleotides matching TRBD2. CDR3 length: 18 residues. In germline, CDR1 is MNHEY, CDR2 SVGAGI. V shed 0 bases, J shed 3 bases, and the junction held 10 bases outside the gene matches. The CDR3, as DNA: TGTGCCAGCAGTTACTCGACCCCCGGACTAGCGGGTCGCTACGAGCAGTACTTC. This encodes CASSYSTPGLAGRYEQYF.

In this sample, this clonotype turned up many times. V usage is TRBV2 and J usage is TRBJ1-5; D is undetermined. This CDR3 is 13 amino acids long. Germline V gene sequence: CDR1 SNHLY, CDR2 FYNNEI. The V gene lost 4 bases and the J gene lost 2 bases, with 6 bases spanning the gap. Here the CDR3 reads CASSVWGNQPQHF. The CDR3 bases are TGTGCCAGCAGTGTATGGGGCAATCAGCCCCAGCATTTT.

This clonotype has only a few counts. The chain joins TRBV18 to TRBJ2-2; tentatively, D is TRBD1 (7 bases). Trimming took 3 bases from V and 4 from J, leaving 18 bases between them. This CDR3 spans 17 amino acids. Germline loops: CDR1 KGHSH, CDR2 LQKENI. The CDR3 DNA follows: TGTGCCAGCTCACCCCGGGTCAGGGGGGTTGCCACCGGGGAGCTGTTTTTT. This gives the protein CASSPRVRGVATGELFF.

Turning to this clonotype: Sequence at one end of the junction differs from germline and may be a read error. This chain joins TRBV7-7 and TRBJ2-1; 9 bases fit TRBD2. CDR3 length equals 18 residues. From germline, CDR1 is SSHAT and CDR2 FNYEAQ (reference sequence). This CDR3 is CASSLALAGSSSYNEQFF. CDR3 nucleotides: TGTGCTAGCAGCTTAGCTCTAGCGGGATCCAGCTCCTACAATGAGCAGTTCTTC.

This chain joins TRBV7-2 and TRBJ2-7, with 10 bases matching TRBD2. This CDR3 has 16 amino acids. Germline-derived CDR1 and CDR2 are SGHTA and FQGNSA. J gave up 6 bases and V 4 bases, and 12 bases lay outside the gene matches. For the CDR3, the DNA is TGTGCCAGCAGCTACCGGAACGGACTAGCGGCGGCCGAGCAGTACTTC. This translates into CASSYRNGLAAAEQYF.

This clonotype turned up a few times. The chain joins TRBV5-6 to TRBJ1-2; no definite D call. V was cut by 0 bases and J by 2 bases, with 5 bases left in between. The CDR3 is made up of 13 amino acids. Germline assignment: CDR1 SGHDT and CDR2 YYEEEE. The CDR3 loop is CASSLEQNYGYTF. DNA for the CDR3: TGTGCCAGCAGCTTGGAACAGAACTATGGCTACACCTTC.

The table lists this clonotype with many counts. The V call is TRBV6-2 or TRBV6-3, the J call TRBJ2-7; the D call may be TRBD1 or TRBD2 (5 bases each). The CDR3 consists of 13 residues. Germline V CDR1 and CDR2: MNHEY, SVGEGT. V shed 8 bases and J shed 6 bases, with 17 bases lying between them. The CDR3 coding sequence is TGTGCCAGCGAGGGGCAGGGATTGGGCGAGCAGTACTTC. Its translation: CASEGQGLGEQYF.

The chain has TRBV18 and TRBJ1-2; D ambiguous. Germline CDR1 reads KGHSH; CDR2 reads LQKENI. There are 15 residues in the CDR3. With 3 bases removed from V and 3 bases from J, the gap between germline ends came to 14 bases. The CDR3 bases are TGTGCCAGCTCACCCGGGGAGGGATCAGACTATGGCTACACCTTC. This gives the protein CASSPGEGSDYGYTF. The whole variable domain, remainder taken from reference TRBV18 and TRBJ1-2, is NAGVMQNPRHLVRRRGQEARLRCSPMKGHSHVYWYRQLPEEGLKFMVYLQKENIIDESGMPKERFSAEFPKEGPSILRIQQVVRGDSAAYFCASSPGEGSDYGYTFGSGTRLTVV.

This sequence joins TRBV2 and TRBJ2-1, with 8 bases lining up with TRBD2. From germline, CDR1 is SNHLY and CDR2 FYNNEI. With 8 bases clipped from V and 2 bases from J, the junction kept 8 bases outside the gene matches. The CDR3 runs 15 residues. The CDR3 loop is CASCSGGNTYNEQFF. The CDR3 bases are TGTGCCAGCTGCAGCGGGGGAAACACCTACAATGAGCAGTTCTTC.

Ten or more counts support this clonotype. The chain combines TRBV3-1 with TRBJ2-3, with a tentative D call TRBD2 (5 bases). Germline CDR1 is LGHDT and CDR2 is YNNKEL (reference sequence). The CDR3 consists of 13 residues. Trimming pared 5 bases from V and 0 bases from J, leaving 6 bases between. CDR3 nucleotides: TGTGCCAGCAGCTGGACTAGCACAGATACGCAGTATTTT. The encoded protein is CASSWTSTDTQYF.

This clonotype has a handful of counts. The chain joins TRBV12-5 to TRBJ2-5; 7 bases line up with TRBD2. V dropped 7 bases and J dropped 4; count of bases not matched to a gene: 3. This CDR3 spans 12 amino acids. CDR1 LGHNT and CDR2 FRNRAP come from the germline V gene. The CDR3 spells CASAGGGETQYF. DNA for the CDR3: TGTGCTAGTGCGGGAGGAGGAGAGACCCAGTACTTC.

This clonotype was found many times. The rearrangement joins TRBV11-2 to TRBJ2-7; D might be TRBD1 or TRBD2, each matching 5 bases. The germline V gene has CDR1 SGHAT and CDR2 FQNNGV. V was pared by 5 bases and J by 3 bases, with 20 bases between. The CDR3 length is 16 residues. The CDR3 sequence: CASSPLRGTHIYEQYF. The CDR3 region has the DNA TGTGCCAGCAGCCCCTTGAGGGGCACGCATATCTACGAGCAGTACTTC.

This clonotype is a singleton in its sample. A much larger clone lies one base from this, so it may be a read error. The rearrangement links TRBV5-8 to TRBJ1-1; D gene uncertain. CDR3 length: 14 residues. Germline V lookup: CDR1 SGHTS, CDR2 YDEGEE. The CDR3 sequence: CTSSLALLTAEAFF. In DNA, the CDR3 is TGTACCAGCAGCTTGGCCCTTCTAACAGCTGAAGCTTTCTTT.

Many counts were recorded for this clonotype. The V and J genes are TRBV6-1 and TRBJ2-1, with 8 bases aligning to TRBD2. Germline loops: CDR1 MNHNS, CDR2 SASEGT. V shed 4 bases and J 2 bases; nucleotides not matched to a gene: 7. The CDR3 extends over 16 amino acids. The DNA of the CDR3 is TGTGCCAGCAGTGGGAGCGGGAGTACGACCTACAATGAGCAGTTCTTC. Protein: CASSGSGSTTYNEQFF.

This clonotype was seen at least ten times. V is TRBV6-1 and J is TRBJ2-7, with 9 bases fitting TRBD1. V shed 6 bases, J shed 8 bases, and the junction held 5 bases outside the gene matches. This CDR3 has 12 residues. Germline CDR1 is MNHNS and CDR2 is SASEGT. CDR3 loop: CASSPGQGKQYF. The CDR3 DNA is TGTGCCAGCAGCCCCGGACAGGGGAAGCAGTACTTC.

This clonotype has more than one count but fewer than ten. The chain recombines TRBV6-1 with TRBJ2-1; 8 nucleotides match TRBD1. The V gene's germline CDR1 is MNHNS and CDR2 SASEGT. The CDR3 has 14 amino acids. Losses at the gene ends were 7 bases for V and 5 bases for J; bases not matched to a gene: 7. The CDR3 spells CASKRTGLNNEQFF. The CDR3 DNA is TGTGCCAGCAAGAGGACAGGGCTAAACAATGAGCAGTTCTTC.

This clonotype showed up many times. This chain joins TRBV7-3 and TRBJ2-7; unclear D gene. The V end was cut by 1 base, the J end by 2 bases, with 15 bases between. CDR1 and CDR2 (germline): SGHTA, FQGTGA. This CDR3 contains 16 residues. The CDR3 spells CASSLIPTELTYEQYF. CDR3 coding DNA: TGTGCCAGCAGCTTAATCCCGACGGAGCTCACCTACGAGCAGTACTTC.

This CDR3 reads CASGPRLGTGNTIYF. DNA of the CDR3: TGTGCCAGCGGCCCACGTCTGGGGACTGGAAACACCATATATTTT. The V call is TRBV7-2, the J call TRBJ1-3, with unresolved D. V lost 8 bases, J lost 2 bases, and 16 bases lay in between. The CDR3 contains 15 residues. Germline V gives CDR1 SGHTA, CDR2 FQGNSA.

This clonotype was recorded at least ten times. The chain carries TRBV5-1 and TRBJ2-3; D possibly corresponds to TRBD2 (6 bases). The CDR3 has 15 amino acids. Germline lookup yields CDR1 SGHRS and CDR2 YFSETQ. The ends were cut back, 2 bases at V and 0 bases at J, with 10 bases in the middle. This chain's CDR3 is CASSFGGASTDTQYF. The CDR3, as DNA: TGCGCCAGCAGCTTCGGCGGGGCGAGCACAGATACGCAGTATTTT.